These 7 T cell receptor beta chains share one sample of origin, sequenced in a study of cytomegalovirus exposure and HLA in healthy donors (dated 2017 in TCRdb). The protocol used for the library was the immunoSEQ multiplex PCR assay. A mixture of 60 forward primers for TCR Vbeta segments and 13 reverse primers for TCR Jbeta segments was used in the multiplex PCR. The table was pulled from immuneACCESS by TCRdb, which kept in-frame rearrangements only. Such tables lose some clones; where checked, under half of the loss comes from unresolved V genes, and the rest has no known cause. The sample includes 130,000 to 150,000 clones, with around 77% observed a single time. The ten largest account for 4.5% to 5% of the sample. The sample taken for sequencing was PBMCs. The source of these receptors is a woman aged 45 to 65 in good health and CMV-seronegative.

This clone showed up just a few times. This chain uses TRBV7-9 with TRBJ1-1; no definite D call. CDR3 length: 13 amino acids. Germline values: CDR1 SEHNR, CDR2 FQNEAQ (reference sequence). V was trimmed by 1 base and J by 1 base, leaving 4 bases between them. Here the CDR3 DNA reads TGTGCCAGCAGCTTAGAACAGAACACTGAAGCTTTCTTT. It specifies CASSLEQNTEAFF.

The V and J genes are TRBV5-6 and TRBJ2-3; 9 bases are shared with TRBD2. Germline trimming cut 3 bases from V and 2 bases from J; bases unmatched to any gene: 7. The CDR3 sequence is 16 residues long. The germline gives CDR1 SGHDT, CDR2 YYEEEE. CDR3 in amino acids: CASSSFRTSATDTQYF. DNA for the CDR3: TGTGCCAGCAGCTCCTTTAGGACTAGCGCCACAGATACGCAGTATTTT.

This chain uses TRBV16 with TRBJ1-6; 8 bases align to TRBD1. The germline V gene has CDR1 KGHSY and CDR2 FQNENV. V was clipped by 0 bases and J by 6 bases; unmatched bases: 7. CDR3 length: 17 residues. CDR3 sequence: CASSQSGQGLGNSPLHF. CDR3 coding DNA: TGTGCCAGCAGCCAATCCGGACAGGGTCTTGGTAATTCACCCCTCCACTTT.

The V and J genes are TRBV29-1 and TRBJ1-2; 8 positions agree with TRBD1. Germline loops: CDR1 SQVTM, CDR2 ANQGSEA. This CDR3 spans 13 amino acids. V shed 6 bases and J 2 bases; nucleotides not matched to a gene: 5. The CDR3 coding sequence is TGCAGCGTCAAACCAGGGGGCAACTATGGCTACACCTTC. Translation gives CSVKPGGNYGYTF.

The CDR3 DNA follows: TGTGCCAGCAGTGAAGGGCTACAGAGATCAGCATACAATGAGCAGTTCTTC. Protein: CASSEGLQRSAYNEQFF. The chain couples TRBV2 to TRBJ2-1; no definite D call. The CDR3 has 17 residues. The V end lost 1 base, the J end lost 4 bases, and 17 bases lay between the germline ends. The germline gives CDR1 SNHLY, CDR2 FYNNEI.

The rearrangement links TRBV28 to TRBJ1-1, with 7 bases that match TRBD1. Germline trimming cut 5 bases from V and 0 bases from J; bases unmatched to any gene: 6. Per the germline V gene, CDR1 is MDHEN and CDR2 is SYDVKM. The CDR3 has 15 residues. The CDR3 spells CASSRTGQVNTEAFF. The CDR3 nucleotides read TGTGCCAGCAGTAGAACCGGACAGGTGAACACTGAAGCTTTCTTT.

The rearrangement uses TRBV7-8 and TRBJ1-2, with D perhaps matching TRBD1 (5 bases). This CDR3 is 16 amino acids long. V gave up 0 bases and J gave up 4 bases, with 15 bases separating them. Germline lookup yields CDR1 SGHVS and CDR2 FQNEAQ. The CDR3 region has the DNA TGTGCCAGCAGCTTAGCCGGGGGGGAAGGGAGCTATGGCTACACCTTC. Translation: CASSLAGGEGSYGYTF.